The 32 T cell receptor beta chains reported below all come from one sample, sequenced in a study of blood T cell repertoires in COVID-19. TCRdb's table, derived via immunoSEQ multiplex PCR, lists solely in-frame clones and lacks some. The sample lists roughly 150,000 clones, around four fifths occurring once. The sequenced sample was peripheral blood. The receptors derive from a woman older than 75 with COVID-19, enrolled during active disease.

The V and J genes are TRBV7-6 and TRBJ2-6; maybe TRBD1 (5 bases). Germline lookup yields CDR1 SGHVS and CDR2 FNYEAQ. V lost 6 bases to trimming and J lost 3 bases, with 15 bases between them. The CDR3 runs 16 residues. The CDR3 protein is CASSQGPSFGANVLTF. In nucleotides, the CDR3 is TGTGCCAGCAGTCAGGGCCCGTCTTTTGGGGCCAACGTCCTGACTTTC.

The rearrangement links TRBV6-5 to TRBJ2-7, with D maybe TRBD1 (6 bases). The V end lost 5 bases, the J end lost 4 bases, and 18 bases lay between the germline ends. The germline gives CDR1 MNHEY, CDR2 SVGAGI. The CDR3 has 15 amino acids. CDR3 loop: CASSKVHRAGYEQYF. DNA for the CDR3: TGTGCCAGCAGTAAGGTTCACAGGGCAGGATACGAGCAGTACTTC.

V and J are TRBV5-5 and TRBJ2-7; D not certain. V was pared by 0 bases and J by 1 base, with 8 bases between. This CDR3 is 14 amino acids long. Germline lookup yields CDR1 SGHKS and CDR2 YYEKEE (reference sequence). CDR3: CASSLGPGSYEQYF. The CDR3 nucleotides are TGTGCCAGCAGCTTGGGCCCCGGGTCCTACGAGCAGTACTTC. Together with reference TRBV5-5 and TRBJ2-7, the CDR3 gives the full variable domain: DAGVTQSPTHLIKTRGQQVTLRCSPISGHKSVSWYQQVLGQGPQFIFQYYEKEERGRGNFPDRFSARQFPNYSSELNVNALLLGDSALYLCASSLGPGSYEQYFGPGTRLTVT.

The CDR3 region is CASSLLSTGYEQYF. CDR3 DNA sequence: TGTGCCAGCAGTTTGCTATCGACGGGATACGAGCAGTACTTC. The chain links TRBV27 to TRBJ2-7; perhaps TRBD2 as D (5 bases). This CDR3 has 14 amino acids. Deletions cut 3 bases from V and 4 bases from J, with 13 bases between. Per the germline V gene, CDR1 is MNHEY and CDR2 is SMNVEV (reference sequence).

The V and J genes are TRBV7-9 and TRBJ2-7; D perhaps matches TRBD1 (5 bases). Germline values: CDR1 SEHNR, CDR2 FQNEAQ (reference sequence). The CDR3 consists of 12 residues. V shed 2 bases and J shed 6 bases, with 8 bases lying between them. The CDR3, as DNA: TGTGCCAGCAGCTTAAAGGGGTCCGAGCAGTACTTC. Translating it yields CASSLKGSEQYF.

CDR3 sequence: CASSFGGGAAGELFF. The CDR3 DNA sequence: TGTGCCAGCAGCTTCGGCGGGGGGGCCGCCGGGGAGCTGTTTTTT. V and J are TRBV5-4 and TRBJ2-2, with 9 bases that match TRBD2. Trimming removed 2 bases from V and 6 bases from J; junction bases left unmatched: 5. The CDR3 extends over 15 amino acids. Per germline, CDR1 SGHNT and CDR2 YYREEE (reference sequence). The entire variable domain, with the rest obtained from reference TRBV5-4 and TRBJ2-2, is as follows: ETGVTQSPTHLIKTRGQQVTLRCSSQSGHNTVSWYQQALGQGPQFIFQYYREEENGRGNFPPRFSGLQFPNYSSELNVNALELDDSALYLCASSFGGGAAGELFFGEGSRLTVL.

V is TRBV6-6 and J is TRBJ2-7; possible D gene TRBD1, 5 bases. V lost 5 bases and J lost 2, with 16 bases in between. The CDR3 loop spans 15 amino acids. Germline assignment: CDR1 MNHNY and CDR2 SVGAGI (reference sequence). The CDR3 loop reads CASSNPVGLTYEQYF. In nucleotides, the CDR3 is TGTGCCAGCAGTAACCCAGTGGGGCTCACCTACGAGCAGTACTTC.

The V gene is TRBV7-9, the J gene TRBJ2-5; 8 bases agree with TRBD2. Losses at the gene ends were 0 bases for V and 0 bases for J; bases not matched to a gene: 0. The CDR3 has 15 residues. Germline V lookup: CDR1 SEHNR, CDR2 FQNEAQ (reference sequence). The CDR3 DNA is TGTGCCAGCAGCTTAGCACTAGCGGACCAAGAGACCCAGTACTTC. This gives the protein CASSLALADQETQYF.

The CDR3 region has the DNA TGCAGCGCCGGGACAGGGGTATACGAGCAGTACTTC. This encodes CSAGTGVYEQYF. The J gene is TRBJ2-7, the V gene TRBV29-1; 10 bases are shared with TRBD1. CDR1 and CDR2 (germline): SQVTM, ANQGSEA. The CDR3 is made up of 12 amino acids. Losses at the gene ends were 7 bases for V and 4 bases for J; bases not matched to a gene: 4.

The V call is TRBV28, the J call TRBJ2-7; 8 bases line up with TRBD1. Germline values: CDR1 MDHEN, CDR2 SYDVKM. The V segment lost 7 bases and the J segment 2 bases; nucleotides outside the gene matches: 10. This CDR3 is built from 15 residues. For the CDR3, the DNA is TGTGCCAGCATTACCCGGGACAGGACCACCTACGAGCAGTACTTC. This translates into CASITRDRTTYEQYF.

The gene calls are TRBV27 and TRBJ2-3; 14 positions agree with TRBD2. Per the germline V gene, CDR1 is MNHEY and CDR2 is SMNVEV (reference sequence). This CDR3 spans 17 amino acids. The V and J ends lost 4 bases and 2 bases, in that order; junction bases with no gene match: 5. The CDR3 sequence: CASSYRTSGGNTDTQYF. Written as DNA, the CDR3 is TGTGCCAGCAGTTACAGGACTAGCGGGGGGAACACAGATACGCAGTATTTT.

The CDR3 reads CASSQDGGALHTEAFF. DNA for the CDR3: TGTGCCAGCAGCCAAGACGGCGGAGCTCTACACACTGAAGCTTTCTTT. V and J are TRBV4-2 and TRBJ1-1; no clear D. The V gene lost 0 bases and the J gene lost 3 bases, with 14 bases spanning the gap. Germline V gene sequence: CDR1 LGHNA, CDR2 YNFKEQ. This CDR3 has 16 residues.

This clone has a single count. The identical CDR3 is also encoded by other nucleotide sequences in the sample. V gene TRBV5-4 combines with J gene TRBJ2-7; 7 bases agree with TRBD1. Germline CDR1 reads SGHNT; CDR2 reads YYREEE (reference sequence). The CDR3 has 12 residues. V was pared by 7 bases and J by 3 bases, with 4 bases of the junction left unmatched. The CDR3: CASSRDSYEQYF. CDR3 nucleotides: TGTGCCAGCTCCCGGGACAGCTACGAGCAGTACTTC.

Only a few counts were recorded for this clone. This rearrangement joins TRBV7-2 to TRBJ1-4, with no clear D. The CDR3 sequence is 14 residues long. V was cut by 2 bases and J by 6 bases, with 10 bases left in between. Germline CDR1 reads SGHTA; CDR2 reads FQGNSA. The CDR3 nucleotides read TGTGCCAGCAGCTTATTGCGGTTGGATGAAAAACTGTTTTTT. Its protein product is CASSLLRLDEKLFF.

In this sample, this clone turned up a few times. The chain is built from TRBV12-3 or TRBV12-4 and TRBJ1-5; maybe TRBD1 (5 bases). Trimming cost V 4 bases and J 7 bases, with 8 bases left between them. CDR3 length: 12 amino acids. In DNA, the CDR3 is TGTGCCAGCAGTTCTAGGGGCCAGCCCCAGCATTTT. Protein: CASSSRGQPQHF.

This CDR3 is CASSLASGGGQETQYF. CDR3 in DNA: TGTGCCAGCAGCTTAGCTTCGGGCGGGGGCCAAGAGACCCAGTACTTC. This sequence joins TRBV7-3 and TRBJ2-5, with 7 bases aligning to TRBD2. The CDR3 runs to 16 residues. Germline V CDR1 and CDR2: SGHTA, FQGTGA. V lost 2 bases, J lost 1 base, and 7 bases stayed unmatched.

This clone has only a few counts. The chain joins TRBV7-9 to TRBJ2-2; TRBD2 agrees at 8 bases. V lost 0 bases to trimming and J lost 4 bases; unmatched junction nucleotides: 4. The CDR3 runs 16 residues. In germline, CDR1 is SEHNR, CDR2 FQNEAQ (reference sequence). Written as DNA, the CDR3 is TGTGCCAGCAGCTTAGCGCTACGGGAGGGCACCGGGGAGCTGTTTTTT. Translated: CASSLALREGTGELFF. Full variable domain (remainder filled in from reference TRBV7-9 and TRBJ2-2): DTGVSQNPRHKITKRGQNVTFRCDPISEHNRLYWYRQTLGQGPEFLTYFQNEAQLEKSRLLSDRFSAERPKGSFSTLEIQRTEQGDSAMYLCASSLALREGTGELFFGEGSRLTVL.

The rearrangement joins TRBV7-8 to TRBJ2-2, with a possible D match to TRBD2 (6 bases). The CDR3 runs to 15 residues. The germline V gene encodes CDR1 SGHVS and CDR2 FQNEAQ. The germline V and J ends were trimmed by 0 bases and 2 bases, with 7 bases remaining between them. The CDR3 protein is CASSLALANTGELFF. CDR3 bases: TGTGCCAGCAGCTTAGCACTAGCTAACACCGGGGAGCTGTTTTTT.

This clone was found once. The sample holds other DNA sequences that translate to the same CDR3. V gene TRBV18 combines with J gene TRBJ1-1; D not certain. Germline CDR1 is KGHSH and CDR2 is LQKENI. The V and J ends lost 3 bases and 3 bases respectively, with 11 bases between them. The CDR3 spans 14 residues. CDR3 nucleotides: TGTGCCAGCTCACCTCTTTCCGAGGACACTGAAGCTTTCTTT. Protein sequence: CASSPLSEDTEAFF. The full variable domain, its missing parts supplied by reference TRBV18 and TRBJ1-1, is NAGVMQNPRHLVRRRGQEARLRCSPMKGHSHVYWYRQLPEEGLKFMVYLQKENIIDESGMPKERFSAEFPKEGPSILRIQQVVRGDSAAYFCASSPLSEDTEAFFGQGTRLTVV.

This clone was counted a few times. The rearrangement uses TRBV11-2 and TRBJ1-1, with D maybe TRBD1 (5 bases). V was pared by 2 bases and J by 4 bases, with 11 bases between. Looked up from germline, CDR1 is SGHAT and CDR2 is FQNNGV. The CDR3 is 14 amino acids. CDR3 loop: CASSLLAGGTEAFF. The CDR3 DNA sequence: TGTGCCAGCAGCTTACTCGCCGGGGGCACTGAAGCTTTCTTT.

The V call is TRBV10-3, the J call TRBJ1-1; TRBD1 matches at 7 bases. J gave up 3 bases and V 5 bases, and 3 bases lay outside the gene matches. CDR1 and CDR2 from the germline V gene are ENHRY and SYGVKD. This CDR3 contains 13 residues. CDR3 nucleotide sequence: TGTGCCATCAGTAAAGACAGGGACACTGAAGCTTTCTTT. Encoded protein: CAISKDRDTEAFF.

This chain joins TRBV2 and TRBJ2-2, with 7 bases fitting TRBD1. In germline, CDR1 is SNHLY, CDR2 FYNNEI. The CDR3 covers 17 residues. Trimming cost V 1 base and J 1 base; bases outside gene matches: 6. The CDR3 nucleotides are TGTGCCAGCAGTGAAGGGTGGGGACAGAGGAACACCGGGGAGCTGTTTTTT. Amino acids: CASSEGWGQRNTGELFF.

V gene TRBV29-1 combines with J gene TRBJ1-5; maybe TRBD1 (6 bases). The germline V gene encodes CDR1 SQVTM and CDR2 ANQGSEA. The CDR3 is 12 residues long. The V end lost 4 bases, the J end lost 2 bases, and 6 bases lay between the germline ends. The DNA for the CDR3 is TGCAGCGTTGGGGGGCGCAATCAGCCCCAGCATTTT. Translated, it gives CSVGGRNQPQHF.

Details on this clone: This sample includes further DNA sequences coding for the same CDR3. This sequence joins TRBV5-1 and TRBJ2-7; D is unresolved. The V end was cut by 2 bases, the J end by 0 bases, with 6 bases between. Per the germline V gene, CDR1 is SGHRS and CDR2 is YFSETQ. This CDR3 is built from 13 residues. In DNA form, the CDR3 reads TGCGCCAGCAGCTTAGACACCTCCTACGAGCAGTACTTC. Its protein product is CASSLDTSYEQYF.

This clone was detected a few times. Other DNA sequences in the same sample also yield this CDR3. The CDR3 DNA is TGTGCCAGCAGCTTGGACAGTTTGAACACTGAAGCTTTCTTT. It yields the protein CASSLDSLNTEAFF. The chain employs TRBV5-4 and TRBJ1-1; D unresolved. The CDR3 is made up of 14 amino acids. V dropped 0 bases and J dropped 0 bases, with 6 bases sitting between them. Germline values: CDR1 SGHNT, CDR2 YYREEE (reference sequence).

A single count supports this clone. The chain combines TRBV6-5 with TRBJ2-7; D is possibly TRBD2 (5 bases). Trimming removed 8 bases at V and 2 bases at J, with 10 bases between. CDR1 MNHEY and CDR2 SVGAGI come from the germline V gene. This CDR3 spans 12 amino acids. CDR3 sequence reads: CASLEDPYEQYF. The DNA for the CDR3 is TGTGCCAGCTTGGAGGATCCCTACGAGCAGTACTTC.

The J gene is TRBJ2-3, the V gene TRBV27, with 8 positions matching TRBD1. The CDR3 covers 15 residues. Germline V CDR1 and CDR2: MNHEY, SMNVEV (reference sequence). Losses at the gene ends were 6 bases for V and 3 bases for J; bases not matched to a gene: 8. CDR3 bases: TGTGCCAGCAGGCACGGACAGGGTTTGACAGATACGCAGTATTTT. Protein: CASRHGQGLTDTQYF.

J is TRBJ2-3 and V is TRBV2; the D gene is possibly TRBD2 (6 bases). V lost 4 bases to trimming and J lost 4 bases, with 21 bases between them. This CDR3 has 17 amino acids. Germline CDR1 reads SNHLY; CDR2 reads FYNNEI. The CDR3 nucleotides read TGTGCCAGCAGTGTAGAACGGGGGACCTACCTGGCAGATACGCAGTATTTT. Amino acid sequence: CASSVERGTYLADTQYF.

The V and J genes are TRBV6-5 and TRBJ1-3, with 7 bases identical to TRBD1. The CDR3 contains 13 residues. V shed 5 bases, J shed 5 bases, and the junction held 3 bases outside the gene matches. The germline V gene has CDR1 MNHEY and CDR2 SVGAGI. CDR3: CASSTGQRNTIYF. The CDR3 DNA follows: TGTGCCAGCAGTACGGGACAGCGAAACACCATATATTTT.

The CDR3 region is CSASRDTNQPQHF. In DNA form, the CDR3 reads TGCAGTGCTAGTCGGGACACCAATCAGCCCCAGCATTTT. V and J are TRBV20-1 and TRBJ1-5, with D possibly TRBD1 on 6 matching bases. This CDR3 is built from 13 residues. Germline-derived CDR1 and CDR2 are DFQATT and SNEGSKA (reference sequence). V lost 3 bases and J 3 bases, leaving 9 bases between the germline ends.

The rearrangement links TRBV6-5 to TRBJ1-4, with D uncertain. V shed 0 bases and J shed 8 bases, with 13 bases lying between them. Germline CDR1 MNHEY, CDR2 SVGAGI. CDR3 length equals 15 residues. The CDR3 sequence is CASSYSGRAWEKLFF. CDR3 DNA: TGTGCCAGCAGTTACTCCGGGCGGGCGTGGGAAAAACTGTTTTTT.

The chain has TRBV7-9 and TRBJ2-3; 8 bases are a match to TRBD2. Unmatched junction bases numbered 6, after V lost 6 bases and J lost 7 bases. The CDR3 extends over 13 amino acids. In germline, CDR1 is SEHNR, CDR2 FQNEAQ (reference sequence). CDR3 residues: CASSPGGPYTQYF. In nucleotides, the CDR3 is TGTGCCAGCAGTCCGGGGGGGCCTTATACGCAGTATTTT.